These 8 T cell receptor beta chains share one sample of origin, sequenced in a study of OX40 agonist ivuxolimab in advanced cancers. The method was immunoSEQ multiplex PCR; TCRdb's version includes in-frame clones alone and lacks a portion of them. The data contain about 73,000 clones, approximately 92% of them singletons. The sequenced sample was CD4+ or CD8+ T cells sorted from blood, obtained in a trial of the OX40 agonist ivuxolimab. The source of these receptors is an adult with an advanced solid tumor such as melanoma, head and neck, liver or kidney cancer.

The chain is built from TRBV10-3 and TRBJ1-2; D is possibly TRBD1 (6 bases). The CDR3 has 16 residues. Trimming pared 0 bases from V and 0 bases from J, leaving 11 bases between. Germline assignment: CDR1 ENHRY and CDR2 SYGVKD. CDR3 nucleotides: TGTGCCATCAGTGAGTCGCAGGACAGAACTAACTATGGCTACACCTTC. Its protein product is CAISESQDRTNYGYTF.

This clone is a singleton in its sample. The chain couples TRBV6-5 to TRBJ1-3, with D perhaps matching TRBD1 (5 bases). This CDR3 has 14 amino acids. Germline CDR1 reads MNHEY; CDR2 reads SVGAGI. V dropped 5 bases and J dropped 2 bases, with 10 bases sitting between them. The DNA of the CDR3 is TGTGCCAGCAGTCTACGGGGGGCTGGAAACACCATATATTTT. It specifies CASSLRGAGNTIYF.

The V call is TRBV7-9, the J call TRBJ2-1; TRBD1 agrees at 12 bases. The germline CDR1 and CDR2 sequences are SEHNR and FQNEAQ (reference sequence). With V trimmed by 5 bases and J by 8 bases, 4 bases remained unmatched. There are 14 residues in the CDR3. In DNA form, the CDR3 reads TGTGCCAGCAGCCCACGGGACAGGGGGCATGAGCAGTTCTTC. It codes for CASSPRDRGHEQFF. The full variable domain, its missing parts supplied by reference TRBV7-9 and TRBJ2-1, is DTGVSQNPRHKITKRGQNVTFRCDPISEHNRLYWYRQTLGQGPEFLTYFQNEAQLEKSRLLSDRFSAERPKGSFSTLEIQRTEQGDSAMYLCASSPRDRGHEQFFGPGTRLTVL.

This chain uses TRBV7-2 with TRBJ2-3, with 8 bases lining up with TRBD2. CDR1 and CDR2 from the germline V gene are SGHTA and FQGNSA. V was pared by 6 bases and J by 0 bases, with 8 bases of the junction left unmatched. The CDR3 covers 16 residues. The CDR3 DNA follows: TGTGCCAGCAGTCAAACCTTAGCGGGAAGCACAGATACGCAGTATTTT. Its protein is CASSQTLAGSTDTQYF.

J is TRBJ2-2 and V is TRBV11-3; D is uncertain. The CDR3 sequence is 14 residues long. Per the germline V gene, CDR1 is SGHNT and CDR2 is YENEEA. Trimming removed 2 bases from V and 5 bases from J, with 9 bases in between. The CDR3 here is CASSLMSRTGELFF. Here the CDR3 DNA reads TGTGCCAGCAGCTTAATGTCGAGGACCGGGGAGCTGTTTTTT.

CDR3 sequence: CASGPWGGGNTIYF. In DNA, the CDR3 is TGTGCTAGCGGCCCTTGGGGAGGAGGAAACACCATATATTTT. V is TRBV7-7 and J is TRBJ1-3; the D is unclear. CDR3 length equals 14 residues. In germline, CDR1 is SSHAT, CDR2 FNYEAQ (reference sequence).

The chain joins TRBV7-2 to TRBJ2-7; 7 nucleotides agree with TRBD2. CDR3 length: 13 amino acids. Looked up from germline, CDR1 is SGHTA and CDR2 is FQGNSA. The V segment lost 5 bases and the J segment 3 bases; nucleotides outside the gene matches: 4. The CDR3 sequence is CASSRDYHYEQYF. CDR3 DNA sequence: TGTGCCAGCAGCCGGGACTATCACTACGAGCAGTACTTC.

The J gene is TRBJ2-5, the V gene TRBV10-3; a possible D gene is TRBD2 (7 bases). This CDR3 region has 16 residues. Germline V gene sequence: CDR1 ENHRY, CDR2 SYGVKD. The V end was cut by 2 bases, the J end by 5 bases, with 18 bases between. CDR3 loop: CAISEPSTGRGETQYF. Written as DNA, the CDR3 is TGTGCCATCAGTGAGCCAAGTACAGGGAGGGGGGAGACCCAGTACTTC.